This is a list of T cell receptor beta chains from one sample in a study of blood T cell repertoires in COVID-19. TCRdb's copy holds only in-frame clones and misses some; the assay was immunoSEQ multiplex PCR. The repertoire holds under 250,000 clones, with approximately 90% as singletons. The specimen sequenced was peripheral blood. These receptor sequences come from a man younger than 40 with COVID-19, enrolled during active disease. Each CDR3 is given with its conserved first and last residue.

CDR3 protein | V gene | CDR3 length | J gene
CASSPNSGLAKTDTQYF | TRBV18 | 17 | TRBJ2-3
CASSLLGLGAADEQYF | TRBV7-2 | 16 | TRBJ2-7
CASSPGQYGYTF | TRBV3-1/TRBV3-2 | 12 | TRBJ1-2
CASSLEGTGVTTNEKLFF | TRBV5-4 | 18 | TRBJ1-4
CASSLTGVQEETQYF | TRBV28 | 15 | TRBJ2-5
CASSATKAGEQYF | TRBV7-2 | 13 | TRBJ2-7
CASSPSLDRASNQPQHF | TRBV3-1/TRBV3-2 | 17 | TRBJ1-5
CAWSVRGSSYNEQFF | TRBV30 | 15 | TRBJ2-1
CAISDEWKDYYGYTF | TRBV10-3 | 15 | TRBJ1-2
CASSLVWGGPQDTQYF | TRBV5-1 | 16 | TRBJ2-3
CSGQGGDEQYF | TRBV20-1 | 11 | TRBJ2-7
CATSDPRTGYEQYF | TRBV24-1 | 14 | TRBJ2-7
CASSGRQEFLFNTGELFF | TRBV2 | 18 | TRBJ2-2
CASSPSSYEQYF | TRBV27 | 12 | TRBJ2-7
CASSQDIRQTPNYGYTF | TRBV3-1/TRBV3-2 | 17 | TRBJ1-2
CASGRSTDTQYF | TRBV28 | 12 | TRBJ2-3
CASSPLGLTGAAYNEQFF | TRBV18 | 18 | TRBJ2-1